These T cell receptor beta chains were read from a single sample in a study of cytomegalovirus exposure and HLA in healthy donors. Only in-frame clones appear in the TCRdb table, and some are missing; sequencing was by immunoSEQ multiplex PCR. The data contain 200,000 or so clones, almost 80% of them singletons. Sequenced sample: PBMCs. These receptors all stem from a man younger than 35 in good health and CMV-seronegative. Both conserved end residues are part of each CDR3.

V: TRBV7-2; CDR3: CASSLRTGTSGRSQETQYF
V: TRBV29-1; CDR3: CSAGQTNTEAFF
V: TRBV27; CDR3: CASSLGGGYEQYF
V: TRBV5-4; CDR3: CASSWGGTGGAYEQYF
V: TRBV7-9; CDR3: CASSFIFPPEAFF
V: TRBV6-5; CDR3: CASSAGGAPQGTQYF
V: TRBV7-9; CDR3: CASSLSQASNQPQHF
V: TRBV7-2; CDR3: CASSLGYRGPTYEQYF
V: TRBV7-3; CDR3: CASSAGFLGNNEQFF
V: TRBV4-3; CDR3: CASSQDGDFYEQYF
V: TRBV11-2; CDR3: CASSLEGAGYGYTF
V: TRBV30; CDR3: CAWSMDSTGELFF
V: TRBV10-1; CDR3: CASSEPLAGPRTDTQYF
V: TRBV7-6; CDR3: CASSLALALTEVQYF
V: TRBV19; CDR3: CASSINELIGELFF
V: TRBV4-3; CDR3: CASSPRGRGATLSTDTQYF
V: TRBV6-5; CDR3: CASTRDRGLSEQFF
V: TRBV7-9; CDR3: CASSHSGGAYNEQFF
V: TRBV6-5; CDR3: CASRADRSSYNEQFF
V: TRBV5-1; CDR3: CASSWGQGSDEQYF
V: TRBV5-4; CDR3: CASILFDEQFF
V: TRBV7-9; CDR3: CASSFAGVGEQYF
V: TRBV7-9; CDR3: CSSSLSLAGDTQYF
V: TRBV4-1; CDR3: CASSPEGAGANVLTF
V: TRBV5-6; CDR3: CASSPLAGTWGDTQYF
V: TRBV5-1; CDR3: CASSLAPGANNEQFF
V: TRBV7-8; CDR3: CASSLGGLEPDTQYF
V: TRBV27; CDR3: CASIGTGDNGYEQYF
V: TRBV6-4; CDR3: CASSEGLDNEQFF
V: TRBV7-6; CDR3: CASSGRQGLETQYF
V: TRBV7-6; CDR3: CASSTQGWTEAFF
V: TRBV7-3; CDR3: CASSSNMMTGGEQFF
V: TRBV5-1; CDR3: CASSQQGAWGNTIYF
V: TRBV7-6; CDR3: CASRQGTDSGNTIYF
V: TRBV5-1; CDR3: CASSSTGLEAFF
V: TRBV28; CDR3: CASEDGPTSGSSYEQYF
V: TRBV7-9; CDR3: CASSLDRGETQYF
V: TRBV7-9; CDR3: CASSSETLLETQYF
V: TRBV7-3; CDR3: CASSFGQGVGETQYF
V: TRBV28; CDR3: CASSSGGRYEQYF
V: TRBV5-6; CDR3: CASRAGGGNQPQHF
V: TRBV5-6; CDR3: CASSGTGVGEAFF
V: TRBV4-2; CDR3: CASSQPSGGFNEQFF
V: TRBV7-9; CDR3: CASSYSGTHLGQYF